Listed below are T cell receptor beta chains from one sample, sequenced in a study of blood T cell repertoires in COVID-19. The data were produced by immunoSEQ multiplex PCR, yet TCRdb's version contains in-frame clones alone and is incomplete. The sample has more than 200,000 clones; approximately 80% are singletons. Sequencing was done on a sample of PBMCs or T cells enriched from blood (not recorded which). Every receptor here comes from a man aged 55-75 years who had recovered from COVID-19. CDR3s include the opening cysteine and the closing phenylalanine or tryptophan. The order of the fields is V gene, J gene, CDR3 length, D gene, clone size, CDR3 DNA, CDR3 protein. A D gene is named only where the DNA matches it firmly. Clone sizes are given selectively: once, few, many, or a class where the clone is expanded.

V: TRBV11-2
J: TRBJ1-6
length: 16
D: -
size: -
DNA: TGTGCCAGCAGCTTAGGGCACAGGTCGGCGTATTCACCCCTCCACTTT
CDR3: CASSLGHRSAYSPLHF

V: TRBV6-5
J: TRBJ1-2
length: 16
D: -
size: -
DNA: TGTGCCAGCAGTTACTCGACATCTCAGCTTAACTATGGCTACACCTTC
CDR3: CASSYSTSQLNYGYTF

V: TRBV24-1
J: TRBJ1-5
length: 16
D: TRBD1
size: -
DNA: TGTGCCACCAGTGATACCAGGACAGGGGGTAATCAGCCCCAGCATTTT
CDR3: CATSDTRTGGNQPQHF

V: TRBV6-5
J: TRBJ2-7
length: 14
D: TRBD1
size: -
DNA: TGTGCCAGCAGTTACGACAGGGGGCGATACGAGCAGTACTTC
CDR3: CASSYDRGRYEQYF

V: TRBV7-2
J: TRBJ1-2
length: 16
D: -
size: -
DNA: TGTGCCAGCAGCTTAGACCCGGGACAATCGAGGTATGGCTACACCTTC
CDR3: CASSLDPGQSRYGYTF

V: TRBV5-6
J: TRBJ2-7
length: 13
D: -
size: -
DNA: TGTGCCAGCAGGCCTATGTCCCGGTACGAGCAGTACTTC
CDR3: CASRPMSRYEQYF

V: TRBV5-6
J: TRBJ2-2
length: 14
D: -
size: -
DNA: TGTGCCAGCAGCTTGACAGGGTGGTACGGGGAGCTGTTTTTT
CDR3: CASSLTGWYGELFF

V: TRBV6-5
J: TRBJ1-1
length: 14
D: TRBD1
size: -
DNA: TGTGCCAGCAGTCGACAGGGGGTGGGTTCTGAAGCTTTCTTT
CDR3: CASSRQGVGSEAFF

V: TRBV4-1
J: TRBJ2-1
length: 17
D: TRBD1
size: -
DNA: TGCGCCAGCAGCAGCGGGACAGGGGGCAGGAATCAATATGAGCAGTTCTTC
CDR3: CASSSGTGGRNQYEQFF

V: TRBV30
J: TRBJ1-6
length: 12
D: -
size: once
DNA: TGTGCCTGGACAGTATATAATTCACCCCTCCACTTT
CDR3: CAWTVYNSPLHF

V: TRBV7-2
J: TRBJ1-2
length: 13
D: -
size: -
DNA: TGTGCCAGCAGCGCCGTACAGGGCCATGGCTACACCTTC
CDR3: CASSAVQGHGYTF

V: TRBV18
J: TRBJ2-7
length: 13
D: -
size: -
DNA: TGTGCCAGCTCACCACTAGCGTCGGTAGAGCAGTACTTC
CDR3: CASSPLASVEQYF

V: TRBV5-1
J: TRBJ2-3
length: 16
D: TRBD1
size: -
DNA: TGCGCCAGCAGCTTGGAGCCGGACAGGGTGGCAGATACGCAGTATTTT
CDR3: CASSLEPDRVADTQYF

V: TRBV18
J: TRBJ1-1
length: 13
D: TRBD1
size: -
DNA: TGTGCCAGCTCACCACAGGGGGCTGTTGAAGCTTTCTTT
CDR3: CASSPQGAVEAFF

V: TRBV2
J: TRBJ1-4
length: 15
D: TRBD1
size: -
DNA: TGTGCCAGCAGTGAAGTCGGACAGGGGTATGAAAAACTGTTTTTT
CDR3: CASSEVGQGYEKLFF

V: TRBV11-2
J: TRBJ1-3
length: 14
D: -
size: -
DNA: TGTGCCAGCAGCCAGGGGCGCTCTGGAAACACCATATATTTT
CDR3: CASSQGRSGNTIYF

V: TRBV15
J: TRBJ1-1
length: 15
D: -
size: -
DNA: TGTGCCACCAGCAGAGAGGGGGGAGTGAACACTGAAGCTTTCTTT
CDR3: CATSREGGVNTEAFF

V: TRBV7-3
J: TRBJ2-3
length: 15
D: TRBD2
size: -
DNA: TGTGCCAGCAGCTTCGGAGCGGGGGTAACAGATACGCAGTATTTT
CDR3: CASSFGAGVTDTQYF

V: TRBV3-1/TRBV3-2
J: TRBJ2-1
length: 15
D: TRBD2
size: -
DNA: TGTGCCAGCAGCCAAGGCCTAGCGGGGGGTTATGAGCAGTTCTTC
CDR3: CASSQGLAGGYEQFF

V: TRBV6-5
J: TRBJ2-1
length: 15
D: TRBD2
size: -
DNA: TGTGCCAGCAGTTATTCCACGGGGGGGCCAGATGAGCAGTTCTTC
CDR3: CASSYSTGGPDEQFF

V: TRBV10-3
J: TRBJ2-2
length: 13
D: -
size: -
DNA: TGTGCCATCAGTGAAACCGAGCGCGGGGAGCTGTTTTTT
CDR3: CAISETERGELFF

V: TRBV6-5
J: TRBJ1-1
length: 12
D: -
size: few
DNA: TGTGCCAGCAGGGGGGGGCAGGCTGAAGCTTTCTTT
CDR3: CASRGGQAEAFF

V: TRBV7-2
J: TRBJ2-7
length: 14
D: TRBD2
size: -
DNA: TGTGCCAGCAGCTTCGCGGGGGTTTCCTACGAGCAGTACTTC
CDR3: CASSFAGVSYEQYF

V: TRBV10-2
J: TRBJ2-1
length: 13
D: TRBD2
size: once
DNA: TGCGCCAGTGGACTAGCGGGGTTGAATGAGCAGTTCTTC
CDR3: CASGLAGLNEQFF

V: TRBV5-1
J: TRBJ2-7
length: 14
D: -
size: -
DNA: TGCGCCAGCAGCTTGGGTCGCGGGGAAGACGAGCAGTACTTC
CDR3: CASSLGRGEDEQYF

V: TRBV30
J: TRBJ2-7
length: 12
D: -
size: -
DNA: TGTGCAACCGGGACAAAGACGTACGAGCAGTACTTC
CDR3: CATGTKTYEQYF

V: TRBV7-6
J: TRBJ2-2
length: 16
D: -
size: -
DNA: TGTGCCAGCAGCTTTAATGTCGGGAGCTACACCGGGGAGCTGTTTTTT
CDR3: CASSFNVGSYTGELFF

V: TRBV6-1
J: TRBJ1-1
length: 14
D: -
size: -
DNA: TGTGCCAGCAGTGAATCCGGGAGGAACACTGAAGCTTTCTTT
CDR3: CASSESGRNTEAFF

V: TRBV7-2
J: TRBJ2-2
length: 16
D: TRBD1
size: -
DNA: TGTGCCAGCAGCTTTGCAGGGGGTTCGAACACCGGGGAGCTGTTTTTT
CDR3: CASSFAGGSNTGELFF

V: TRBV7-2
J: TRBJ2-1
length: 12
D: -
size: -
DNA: TGTGCCAGCAGCTCCGGCGGGGCCTACAGGTTCTTC
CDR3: CASSSGGAYRFF

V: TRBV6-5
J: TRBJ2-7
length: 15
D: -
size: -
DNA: TGTGCCAGCAGTTACCTTCCCGAGTCCCATTACGAGCAGTACTTC
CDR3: CASSYLPESHYEQYF

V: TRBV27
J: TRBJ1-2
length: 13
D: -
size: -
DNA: TGTGCCAGCAGCCCCGACAGCGTGGGAGGCTACACCTTC
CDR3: CASSPDSVGGYTF

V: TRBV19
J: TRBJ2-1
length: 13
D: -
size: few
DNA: TGTGCCAGTGGCCGACAGGTCGACAATGAGCAGTTCTTC
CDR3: CASGRQVDNEQFF

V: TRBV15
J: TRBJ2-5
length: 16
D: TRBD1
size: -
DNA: TGTGCCACCAGCAGAGGAGGGACAGGGGTTTCAGAGACCCAGTACTTC
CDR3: CATSRGGTGVSETQYF

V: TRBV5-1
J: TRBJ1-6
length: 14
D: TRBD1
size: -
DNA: TGCGCCAGCAGCGGGGACAGGGTGGGATCACCCCTCCACTTT
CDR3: CASSGDRVGSPLHF

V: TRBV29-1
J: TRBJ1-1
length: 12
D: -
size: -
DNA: TGCAGCGCCTCAGAGGGTAACACTGAAGCTTTCTTT
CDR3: CSASEGNTEAFF

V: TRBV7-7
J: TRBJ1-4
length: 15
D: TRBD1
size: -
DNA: TGTGCTAGCAGCCGGACCCGGGACAGGGACGAAAAACTGTTTTTT
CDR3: CASSRTRDRDEKLFF

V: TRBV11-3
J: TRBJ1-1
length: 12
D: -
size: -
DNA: TGTGCCAGCAGCCGAGAGAACACTGAAGCTTTCTTT
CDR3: CASSRENTEAFF

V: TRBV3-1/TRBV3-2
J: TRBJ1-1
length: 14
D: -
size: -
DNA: TGTGCCAGCAGCCAAGGAGGATTGAACACTGAAGCTTTCTTT
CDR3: CASSQGGLNTEAFF

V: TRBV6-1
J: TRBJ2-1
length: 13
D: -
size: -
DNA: TGTGCCAGCAGTGAACAGGGGTGGGATGAGCAGTTCTTC
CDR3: CASSEQGWDEQFF

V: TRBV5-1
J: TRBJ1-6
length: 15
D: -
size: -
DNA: TGCGCCAGCAGCTTACAGGGTAATTTCAATTCACCCCTCCACTTT
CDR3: CASSLQGNFNSPLHF

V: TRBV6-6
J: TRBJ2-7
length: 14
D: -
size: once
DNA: TGTGCCAGCAGTTCACAGGGTAACTCCTACGAGCAGTACTTC
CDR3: CASSSQGNSYEQYF

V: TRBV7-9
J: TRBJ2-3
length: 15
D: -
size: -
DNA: TGTGCCAGCAGCTTAAAAACAGGGAATACAGATACGCAGTATTTT
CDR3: CASSLKTGNTDTQYF

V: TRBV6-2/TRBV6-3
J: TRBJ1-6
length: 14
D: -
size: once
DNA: TGTGCCAGCAGCCCCGGGATCTATAATTCACCCCTCCACTTT
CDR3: CASSPGIYNSPLHF

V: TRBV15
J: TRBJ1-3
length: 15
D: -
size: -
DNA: TGTGCCACCAGCAGAGATCCCGGAGGGGGAAACACCATATATTTT
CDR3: CATSRDPGGGNTIYF

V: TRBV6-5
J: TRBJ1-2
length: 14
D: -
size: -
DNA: TGTGCCAGCAGCCCCCCCGGAGGGACCTATGGCTACACCTTC
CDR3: CASSPPGGTYGYTF

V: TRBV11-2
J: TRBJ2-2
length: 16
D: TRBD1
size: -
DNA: TGTGCCAGCAGCGGGTGGACAGGGGGTGGGACCGGGGAGCTGTTTTTT
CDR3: CASSGWTGGGTGELFF

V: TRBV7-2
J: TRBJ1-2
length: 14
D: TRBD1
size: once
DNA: TGTGCCAGCATCCCTGGACAGGGGCGAGATGGCTACACCTTC
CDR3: CASIPGQGRDGYTF

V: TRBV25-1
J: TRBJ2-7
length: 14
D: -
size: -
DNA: TGTGCCAGCAGTGAAATCCATCAGGGGAGCGAGCAGTACTTC
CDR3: CASSEIHQGSEQYF

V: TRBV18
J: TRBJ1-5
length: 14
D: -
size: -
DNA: TGTGCCAGCTCACCCGCCACGGTAGGGGAGCCCCAGCATTTT
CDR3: CASSPATVGEPQHF